The T cell receptor beta chain under discussion was sequenced for a study of blood T cell repertoires in COVID-19 (dated by TCRdb to the early 2020s). Turning to the overall study: The collaborator samples originated in the United States, Italy and Spain and spanned the acute and convalescent phases of COVID-19. HLA class I and class II types, where available, came from metadata supplied by the sample provider rather than from assay-based typing. The sample metadata nearly always contained a de-identified subject ID, COVID-19 status, age in years and sex. The material from the prospective study consisted of cDNA or gDNA derived from T cells, B-cell-depleted T cells, or PBMCs. The repertoires were released in a freely available public database meant as a resource for research on the immune response to SARS-CoV-2. Deeply sampled blood TCRbeta repertoires from subjects exposed to, actively infected with, or recovered from COVID-19 were included in the dataset. Samples came from the ongoing ImmuneRACE study (first 160 participants) plus 1,254 subjects from 6 global collaborators.

Collaborating institutions collected whole blood in K2EDTA tubes following their own protocols. For TCRbeta analysis, collaborator samples were shipped as frozen whole blood, as isolated PBMCs, or as DNA extracted from either sample type. On the study overall, not on this receptor specifically: The quantity of clinical and demographic metadata differed by source and by participant and was supplied without curation.

TCRbeta CDR3 regions were amplified from genomic DNA using the immunoSEQ Assay, a bias-controlled multiplex PCR. The paper's data handling went like this. The number of nucleated cells in each sample was estimated by amplification of reference gene primers within the assay. To quantify the absolute abundance of each unique TCRbeta CDR3 rearrangement, sequence reads were collapsed and filtered. For each sample, productive Simpson clonality was calculated as the square root of Simpson's diversity index across productive rearrangements. TCRdb mirrors the immuneACCESS table, restricted to in-frame sequences. Some clones are absent from its copies; in checked studies, under half trace to an unresolved V gene, and the reason for the others is unknown. The V and J calls and the clone size are those of that table, but D and trimming were determined from the DNA. The sample yields about 82,000 clones; around four fifths were counted once. The ten biggest clones cover over 15% of the sample.

According to the germline V gene, CDR1 reads SNHLY and CDR2 reads FYNNEI. Counted from cysteine to phenylalanine, this CDR3 has 15 amino acids. Of the read, only the CDR3 DNA is kept; its 45 bases are in frame from base 1. Deletion took 7 bases off V and 0 bases off J, with a span of 13 bases between the germline ends. About this clone itself: Its antigen has not been determined. No clone much larger than this one lies a single base away; base qualities are absent.

The receptor comes from a man older than 75 with active or convalescent COVID-19. Sequenced material: peripheral blood. The chain is assembled from TRBV2 and TRBJ2-1, with an unclear D gene assignment. For the CDR3, the sequence is CASTRSWSSYNEQFF. Read as DNA, the sequence is TGTGCCAGCACCCGTAGCTGGAGCTCCTACAATGAGCAGTTCTTC.